This TCR beta chain originates from a study of CD8+CD57+ T cells in acquired aplastic anemia. Whole-study results and caveats: Patients had twenty-nine CD8+ CDR3 sequences in common with controls (the shared set). Patients versus controls showed no significant CD8+ Simpson's diversity difference.

There are 15 residues in the CDR3. Germline V lookup: CDR1 KGHSH, CDR2 LQKENI. V dropped 4 bases and J dropped 3; count of bases not matched to a gene: 7. This clonotype occurred many times. Its target is unknown. It was patients with CD8+CD57+ cell expansion by flow cytometry who were chosen for sequencing. The template for TCR beta VDJ and CDR3 sequence profiling was genomic DNA. A single record per CDR3 protein comes from TCRdb applying MiXCR to the reads. The table has around 200,000 distinct CDR3 sequences, around 50% seen once. The receptor was derived from a human donor with aplastic anemia. The sequenced sample consisted of sorted CD4+, CD8+, or CD8+CD57+ T cells (not recorded which) from PBMCs. The chain recombines TRBV18 with TRBJ2-7; 9 bases fit TRBD1. The CDR3 DNA is TGTGCCAGCTCACTAACGGGACAGGGAGGCTACGAGCAGTACTTC. Translation gives CASSLTGQGGYEQYF. The full variable domain, rest sourced from reference TRBV18 and TRBJ2-7, is NAGVMQNPRHLVRRRGQEARLRCSPMKGHSHVYWYRQLPEEGLKFMVYLQKENIIDESGMPKERFSAEFPKEGPSILRIQQVVRGDSAAYFCASSLTGQGGYEQYFGPGTRLTVT.